This TCR beta chain stems from a study of early T cells in non-severe SARS-CoV-2 infection (dated by TCRdb to the early 2020s). With regard to the full study: Because TCR sequencing was done on bulk RNA from unsorted whole blood, the alpha and beta chains could not be paired. Overall results and qualifications from the work: Matching against VDJdb was skewed toward anti-spike CD8 responses, likely underestimated virus-specific expansions, and missed private and CD4 specificities.

This clonotype was observed at least ten times. Its antigen is not yet known. The input lacks base qualities; no much larger clone sits a single base away. Libraries were constructed by 5' RACE. For sequencing, a NextSeq 500 was employed. Unique molecular identifiers were attached to individual cDNA molecules in the TCR library protocol so that sequencing error and PCR bias could be corrected. Both TCR alpha and beta chains were sequenced, and tight co-correlation was observed between alpha and beta sequence abundances in each sample. As for the original processing: Decombinator V4 was used to annotate TCR sequences for V gene, J gene and CDR3. Expanded TCRs were defined as changing significantly between any two time points under a Poisson model with p below 0.0001. Abundances of TCRs were expressed as counts per million after normalisation to the total number of TCRs sequenced in each sample. TRAV1-2 paired with TRAJ12, TRAJ20 or TRAJ33 defined MAIT TCRs, while TRAV10 paired with TRAJ18 defined iNKT TCRs. VDJdb, accessed 1 November 2021, was searched for CMV, EBV and SARS-CoV-2 annotated TCRs, excluding TCRs annotated for multiple antigens. In TCRdb, the public reads were trimmed at Q25 with fastp and aligned with MiXCR, with productive beta chains retained. Rows are combined by CDR3 protein, so each entry shows the most common genes and DNA. None of the V and J calls come from the authors' own analysis; TCRdb made them. This sample is represented by under 95,000 distinct CDR3 sequences; approximately 12% of them were singletons. The ten most abundant clones make up 3.5% to 5.5% of the sample.

Set within a cohort of healthcare workers in London, UK, this nested case-control study involved weekly PCR testing of nasopharyngeal swabs along with blood sampling. Healthcare workers were recruited between 23 and 31 March 2020, during the week of the UK lockdown, and were followed weekly for up to roughly 15 weeks. The trim is 11 bases for V and 4 bases for J, with a gap of 21 bases between the germline ends. From its cysteine to its phenylalanine, the CDR3 spans 14 amino acids. Left in the record is the CDR3 DNA by itself, 42 bases read in frame from the first base. The CDR1 and CDR2 encoded by the germline V gene are SNHLY and FYNNEI.

The sequence derives from an adult who was a healthcare worker with PCR-confirmed SARS-CoV-2 infection or an uninfected control (not recorded which). The chain couples TRBV2 to TRBJ2-7; TRBD2 is a weak D gene call, 6 bases matching. The source material was whole blood. The CDR3 region has the sequence CAATLGGGKYEQYF. The nucleotide sequence reads as follows: TGTGCCGCCACACTTGGTGGAGGGAAGTACGAGCAGTACTTC. The full variable domain, completed from the reference TRBV2 and TRBJ2-7 proteins outside the CDR3, reads EPEVTQTPSHQVTQMGQEVILRCVPISNHLYFYWYRQILGQKVEFLVSFYNNEISEKSEIFDDQFSVERPDGSNFTLKIRSTKLEDSAMYFCAATLGGGKYEQYFGPGTRLTVT.